The 2 T cell receptor beta chains below come from one sample, sequenced in a study of cytomegalovirus exposure and HLA in healthy donors. The PCR made use of 60 Vbeta and 13 Jbeta primers. Only in-frame clones appear in the TCRdb table, and some are missing; sequencing was by immunoSEQ multiplex PCR. Recorded here are tens of thousands of clones; the top ten clones represent about 4%. Sequenced material: PBMCs. The receptors derive from a female donor in good health and CMV-seropositive.

The chain recombines TRBV5-1 with TRBJ2-2; 7 nucleotides align to TRBD1. Losses at the gene ends were 4 bases for V and 1 base for J; bases not matched to a gene: 4. The length of the CDR3 is 15 residues. CDR1 is SGHRS, CDR2 YFSETQ, per germline. CDR3 residues: CASSPTGENTGELFF. CDR3 coding DNA: TGCGCCAGCAGCCCAACAGGGGAGAACACCGGGGAGCTGTTTTTT.

The chain couples TRBV9 to TRBJ1-1, with a possible D match to TRBD1 (6 bases). Germline V gene sequence: CDR1 SGDLS, CDR2 YYNGEE. Trimming removed 0 bases at V and 5 bases at J, with 14 bases between. The CDR3 has 15 residues. The CDR3 nucleotides read TGTGCCAGCAGCGTAGGGACAGACAGGAGGACTGAAGCTTTCTTT. Translating gives CASSVGTDRRTEAFF.